The rows below give T cell receptor beta chains drawn from one sample of a study of CD8 T cells in seronegative destructive rheumatoid arthritis. Only in-frame clones appear in the TCRdb table, and some are missing; sequencing was by immunoSEQ multiplex PCR. The sample lists under 15,000 clones; 83% were seen once. Sequencing was carried out using CD8+ T cells from blood. Every receptor here comes from a woman between 30 and 55 years old with seronegative destructive rheumatoid arthritis. CDR3s include the opening cysteine and the closing phenylalanine or tryptophan. The D gene is left open where the match is weak. The size of a clone is reported for some rows only, either as once, few or many, or as a class for expanded clones.

V	D	size	J	CDR3	DNA
TRBV4-2	-	-	TRBJ1-3	CASSHGTIGNTIYF	TGTGCCAGCAGCCACGGGACTATTGGAAACACCATATATTTT
TRBV2	TRBD2	-	TRBJ2-1	CASSEMGLAYFSYNEQFF	TGTGCCAGCAGTGAGATGGGACTAGCGTACTTCTCCTACAATGAGCAGTTCTTC
TRBV28	-	-	TRBJ1-2	CASSLRGTNYGYTF	TGTGCCAGCAGTTTAAGAGGGACTAACTATGGCTACACCTTC
TRBV7-9	TRBD1	-	TRBJ2-5	CASSPPVGQGSGQETQYF	TGTGCCAGCAGCCCCCCCGTCGGACAGGGGAGTGGACAAGAGACCCAGTACTTC
TRBV4-1	TRBD2	-	TRBJ2-1	CASSHPGLAGGPHYYDEQFF	TGCGCCAGCAGCCACCCAGGACTAGCGGGGGGCCCTCATTACTATGATGAGCAGTTCTTC
TRBV9	TRBD1	-	TRBJ1-4	CASSASGQVNEKLFF	TGTGCCAGCAGCGCCTCGGGACAGGTCAATGAAAAACTGTTTTTT
TRBV4-2	-	-	TRBJ2-1	CASSQDLYSYNEQFF	TGTGCCAGCAGCCAAGATTTGTACTCCTACAATGAGCAGTTCTTC
TRBV28	-	-	TRBJ1-2	CASSLYRAGYGYTF	TGTGCCAGCAGTTTATACAGAGCAGGCTATGGCTACACCTTC
TRBV4-1	TRBD1	few	TRBJ1-2	CASSQAGTDYGYTF	TGCGCCAGCAGCCAAGCCGGGACAGACTATGGCTACACCTTC
TRBV6-6	-	-	TRBJ2-5	CASSSLTLTGETQYF	TGTGCCAGCAGTTCCCTGACCTTGACTGGGGAGACCCAGTACTTC
TRBV11-3	TRBD2	-	TRBJ2-1	CASSLGLAGVNEQFF	TGTGCCAGCAGCTTAGGACTAGCGGGGGTCAATGAGCAGTTCTTC
TRBV7-6	-	-	TRBJ2-1	CASSLAGVKEISHNEQFF	TGTGCCAGCAGCTTAGCTGGTGTGAAGGAGATTTCCCACAATGAGCAGTTCTTC
TRBV7-9	TRBD1	few	TRBJ1-1	CASSLEDRDLNTEAFF	TGTGCCAGCAGCTTAGAGGACAGGGACTTGAACACTGAAGCTTTCTTT
TRBV29-1	-	-	TRBJ2-1	CSVEFPYNEQFF	TGCAGCGTTGAGTTCCCTTACAATGAGCAGTTCTTC
TRBV6-1	TRBD1	-	TRBJ2-5	CASSEAEGAGGETQYF	TGTGCCAGCAGTGAAGCAGAGGGGGCAGGCGGGGAGACCCAGTACTTC
TRBV5-6	-	-	TRBJ1-1	CASTYTLGGALNTEAFF	TGTGCCAGCACCTACACTCTGGGGGGGGCCCTGAACACTGAAGCTTTCTTT
TRBV6-5	TRBD1	-	TRBJ2-5	CASSYSGQGKTQYF	TGTGCCAGCAGTTACTCGGGACAGGGAAAGACCCAGTACTTC
TRBV21-1	-	-	TRBJ2-5	CASSNPHSRQGTQYF	TGTGCCAGCAGCAACCCTCACTCCAGACAGGGGACCCAGTACTTC
TRBV4-1	TRBD1	-	TRBJ1-5	CASSQEGTGASQHF	TGCGCCAGCAGCCAAGAAGGGACAGGAGCCTCCCAGCATTTT
TRBV7-3	TRBD1	-	TRBJ1-3	CASSLGTGTGNTIYF	TGTGCCAGCAGCTTAGGGACAGGGACTGGAAACACCATATATTTT
TRBV19	-	-	TRBJ1-5	CASSIIYGDNQPQHF	TGTGCCAGTAGTATTATATATGGAGACAATCAGCCCCAGCATTTT
TRBV6-6	-	-	TRBJ2-1	CASSYSDEQFF	TGTGCCAGCAGTTATAGCGATGAGCAGTTCTTC
TRBV9	-	-	TRBJ2-3	CASSTEIDTQYF	TGTGCCAGCAGCACCGAGATTGATACGCAGTATTTT
TRBV9	-	-	TRBJ1-2	CASSVAGPANYGYTF	TGTGCCAGCAGCGTAGCGGGTCCCGCTAACTATGGCTACACCTTC
TRBV28	-	-	TRBJ1-2	CASSPVNYGYTF	TGTGCCAGCAGTCCTGTTAACTATGGCTACACCTTC
TRBV7-9	TRBD2	-	TRBJ2-1	CASSLVSSGGIDNEQFF	TGTGCCAGCAGCTTAGTGTCTAGCGGGGGGATTGACAATGAGCAGTTCTTC
TRBV9	TRBD1	-	TRBJ2-2	CASSVEEGQDNTGELFF	TGTGCCAGCAGCGTAGAGGAGGGACAGGATAACACCGGGGAGCTGTTTTTT
TRBV5-4	TRBD1	-	TRBJ1-2	CASSTGTGASNYGYTF	TGTGCCAGCAGCACCGGGACAGGCGCCTCTAACTATGGCTACACCTTC
TRBV28	-	-	TRBJ2-7	CASSPLGVSEQYF	TGTGCCAGCAGCCCCCTAGGGGTAAGCGAGCAGTACTTC
TRBV10-3	-	-	TRBJ2-2	CAISHGEVNTGELFF	TGTGCCATCAGTCACGGGGAGGTCAACACCGGGGAGCTGTTTTTT
TRBV28	-	-	TRBJ2-5	CASSFWQGTETQYF	TGTGCCAGCAGTTTCTGGCAGGGGACGGAGACCCAGTACTTC
TRBV6-5	TRBD1	-	TRBJ2-5	CASRTTGGGETQYF	TGTGCCAGCAGAACGACAGGGGGCGGAGAGACCCAGTACTTC
TRBV30	TRBD2	-	TRBJ2-3	CAWSVTSGLTDTQYF	TGTGCCTGGAGTGTAACTAGCGGTTTAACAGATACGCAGTATTTT
TRBV10-3	TRBD2	-	TRBJ2-1	CAISDPTSGLSYNEQFF	TGTGCCATCAGTGATCCCACTAGCGGCCTCTCCTACAATGAGCAGTTCTTC
TRBV27	-	-	TRBJ1-1	CASSLPPGRMTEAFF	TGTGCCAGCAGTTTACCGCCAGGTCGAATGACTGAAGCTTTCTTT
TRBV6-1	TRBD2	once	TRBJ2-3	CASSEPLAGTDTQYF	TGTGCCAGCAGTGAACCTCTAGCGGGCACAGATACGCAGTATTTT
TRBV7-9	-	-	TRBJ2-3	CASSSPGGATDTQYF	TGTGCCAGCAGCTCCCCTGGGGGGGCCACAGATACGCAGTATTTT
TRBV4-1	-	few	TRBJ1-6	CASSPSYQARDNSPLHF	TGCGCCAGCAGCCCCTCCTATCAGGCCCGAGATAATTCACCCCTCCACTTT
TRBV11-3	TRBD1	-	TRBJ2-1	CASSLAYRGVNNEQFF	TGTGCCAGCAGCTTAGCCTACAGGGGAGTCAACAATGAGCAGTTCTTC
TRBV4-1	-	-	TRBJ2-1	CASSPEGNEQFF	TGCGCCAGCAGCCCCGAGGGCAATGAGCAGTTCTTC
TRBV28	TRBD1	-	TRBJ1-1	CASSLNRGVETEAFF	TGTGCCAGCAGTTTAAACAGGGGGGTAGAAACTGAAGCTTTCTTT
TRBV19	-	-	TRBJ2-7	CASSMGAGAVDEQYF	TGTGCCAGTAGCATGGGGGCAGGAGCCGTGGACGAGCAGTACTTC
TRBV9	TRBD2	-	TRBJ2-1	CASKRGLTSGGRSYNEQFF	TGTGCCAGCAAGCGAGGGCTTACTAGCGGGGGGAGGTCCTACAATGAGCAGTTCTTC
TRBV4-1	TRBD2	-	TRBJ2-1	CASSPTSGGYNEQFF	TGCGCCAGCAGCCCGACTAGCGGGGGGTACAATGAGCAGTTCTTC
TRBV5-6	TRBD1	-	TRBJ2-3	CASSSGQSTDTQYF	TGTGCCAGCAGCTCGGGACAGTCCACAGATACGCAGTATTTT
TRBV2	TRBD1	-	TRBJ2-2	CASSSSTGGGTGELFF	TGTGCCAGCAGTAGTTCCACAGGGGGCGGAACCGGGGAGCTGTTTTTT
TRBV19	-	-	TRBJ1-5	CASTEYGASNQPQHF	TGTGCCAGTACCGAGTATGGAGCTAGCAATCAGCCCCAGCATTTT
TRBV28	TRBD2	-	TRBJ2-3	CASSATQLAGDTDTQYF	TGTGCCAGCAGCGCTACTCAACTAGCGGGGGACACAGATACGCAGTATTTT
TRBV4-1	-	-	TRBJ1-1	CASSQDEGPSTNTEAFF	TGCGCCAGCAGCCAAGATGAGGGTCCCTCTACGAACACTGAAGCTTTCTTT
TRBV6-5	-	-	TRBJ2-5	CASSYSISGLGETQYF	TGTGCCAGCAGTTACTCGATCTCAGGGCTCGGGGAGACCCAGTACTTC
TRBV6-5	-	-	TRBJ1-1	CASSEQGGYTEAFF	TGTGCCAGCAGTGAGCAGGGTGGATACACTGAAGCTTTCTTT